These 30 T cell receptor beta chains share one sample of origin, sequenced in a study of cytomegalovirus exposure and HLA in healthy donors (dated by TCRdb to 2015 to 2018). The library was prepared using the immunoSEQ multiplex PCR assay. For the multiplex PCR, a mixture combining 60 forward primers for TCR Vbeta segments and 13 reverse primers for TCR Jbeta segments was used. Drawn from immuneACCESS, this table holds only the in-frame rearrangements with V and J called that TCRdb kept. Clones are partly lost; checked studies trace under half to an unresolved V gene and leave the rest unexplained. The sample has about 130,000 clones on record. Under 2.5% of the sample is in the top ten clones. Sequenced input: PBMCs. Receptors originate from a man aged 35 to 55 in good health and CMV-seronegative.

CDR3 amino acids: CASSLSGVGNTIYF. In DNA form, the CDR3 reads TGCGCCAGCAGCTTATCAGGGGTTGGAAACACCATATATTTT. The gene calls are TRBV5-1 and TRBJ1-3, with D possibly matching TRBD1 (6 bases). The CDR3 length is 14 residues. The V gene's germline CDR1 is SGHRS and CDR2 YFSETQ. V was shortened by 2 bases and J by 3 bases, with 9 bases between the two germline ends.

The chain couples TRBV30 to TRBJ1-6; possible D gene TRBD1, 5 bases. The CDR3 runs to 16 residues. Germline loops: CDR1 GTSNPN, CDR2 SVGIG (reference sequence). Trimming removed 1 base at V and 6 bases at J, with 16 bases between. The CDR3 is CAWSGFGGTINSPLHF. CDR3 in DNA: TGTGCCTGGAGTGGGTTTGGCGGGACCATTAATTCACCCCTCCACTTT.

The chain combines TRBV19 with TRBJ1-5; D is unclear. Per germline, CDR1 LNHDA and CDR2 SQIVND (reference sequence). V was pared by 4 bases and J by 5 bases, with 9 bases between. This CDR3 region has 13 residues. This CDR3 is CASSRGWDQPQHF. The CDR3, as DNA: TGTGCCAGTAGTAGAGGTTGGGATCAGCCCCAGCATTTT. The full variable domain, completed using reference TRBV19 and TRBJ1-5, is DGGITQSPKYLFRKEGQNVTLSCEQNLNHDAMYWYRQDPGQGLRLIYYSQIVNDFQKGDIAEGYSVSREKKESFPLTVTSAQKNPTAFYLCASSRGWDQPQHFGDGTRLSIL.

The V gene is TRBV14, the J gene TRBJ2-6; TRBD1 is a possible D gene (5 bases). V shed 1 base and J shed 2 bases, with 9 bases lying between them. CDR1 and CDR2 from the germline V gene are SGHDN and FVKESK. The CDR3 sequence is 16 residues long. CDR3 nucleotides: TGTGCCAGCAGCCAAGGACAGAGCCCTGGGGCCAACGTCCTGACTTTC. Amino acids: CASSQGQSPGANVLTF.

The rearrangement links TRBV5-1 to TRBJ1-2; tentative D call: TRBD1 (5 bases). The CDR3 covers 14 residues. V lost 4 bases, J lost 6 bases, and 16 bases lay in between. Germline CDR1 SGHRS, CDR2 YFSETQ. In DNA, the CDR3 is TGCGCCAGCAGCGCCGATCAGGGTGGGGATGGCTACACCTTC. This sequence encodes CASSADQGGDGYTF.

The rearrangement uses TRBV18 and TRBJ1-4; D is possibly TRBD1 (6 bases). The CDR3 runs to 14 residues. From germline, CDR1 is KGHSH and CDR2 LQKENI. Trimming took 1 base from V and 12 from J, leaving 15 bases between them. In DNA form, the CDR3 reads TGTGCCAGCTCACCACAGGCCAACTCAGGGGAACTGTTTTTT. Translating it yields CASSPQANSGELFF.

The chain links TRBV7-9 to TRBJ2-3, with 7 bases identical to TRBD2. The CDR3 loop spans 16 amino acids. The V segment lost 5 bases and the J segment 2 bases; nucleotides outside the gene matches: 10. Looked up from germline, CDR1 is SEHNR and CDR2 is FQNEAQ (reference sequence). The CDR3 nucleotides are TGTGCCAGCAGCCTAGAGACTAGCCGGACCACAGATACGCAGTATTTT. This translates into CASSLETSRTTDTQYF.

CDR3 protein: CASSPIGHYYEQYF. The CDR3 DNA follows: TGTGCCAGCAGCCCGATTGGACACTACTACGAGCAGTACTTC. The chain is built from TRBV14 and TRBJ2-7, with D possibly matching TRBD1 (5 bases). Germline V lookup: CDR1 SGHDN, CDR2 FVKESK. CDR3 size: 14 residues. The V gene lost 4 bases and the J gene lost 3 bases, with 13 bases spanning the gap.

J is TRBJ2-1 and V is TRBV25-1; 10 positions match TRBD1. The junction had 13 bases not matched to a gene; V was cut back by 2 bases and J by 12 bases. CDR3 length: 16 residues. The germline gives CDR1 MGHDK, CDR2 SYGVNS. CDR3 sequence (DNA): TGTGCCAGCAGTGAAGTAGGATTGGACAGGGGGGGTCGGCAGTTCTTC. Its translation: CASSEVGLDRGGRQFF.

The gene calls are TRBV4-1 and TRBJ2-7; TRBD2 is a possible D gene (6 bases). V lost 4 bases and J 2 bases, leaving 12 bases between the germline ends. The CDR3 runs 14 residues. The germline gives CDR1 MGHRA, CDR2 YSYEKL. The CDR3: CASSRAGSAYEQYF. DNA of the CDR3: TGCGCCAGCAGCCGGGCGGGGAGTGCCTACGAGCAGTACTTC.

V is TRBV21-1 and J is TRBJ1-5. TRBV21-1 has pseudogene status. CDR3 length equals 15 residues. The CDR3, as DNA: TGTGCCAGCAGCCCCCCCGCCGGGGGAGGGCAGCCCCAGCATTTT. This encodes CASSPPAGGGQPQHF.

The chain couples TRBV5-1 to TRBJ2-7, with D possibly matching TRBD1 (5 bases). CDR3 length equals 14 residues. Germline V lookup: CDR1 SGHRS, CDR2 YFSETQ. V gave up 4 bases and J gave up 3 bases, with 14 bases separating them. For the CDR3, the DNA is TGCGCCAGCAGCGAAACTATGGGGCACTACGAGCAGTACTTC. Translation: CASSETMGHYEQYF.

CDR3 in DNA: TGTGCCAGCAGCCTCATAGGACAGCTCTCTGGAAACACCATATATTTT. Protein sequence: CASSLIGQLSGNTIYF. The chain recombines TRBV5-6 with TRBJ1-3; D perhaps matches TRBD1 (6 bases). CDR3 size: 16 residues. Germline V gene data show CDR1 as SGHDT and CDR2 as YYEEEE. Trimming took off 4 bases at V and 0 bases at J, with 14 bases between the two ends.

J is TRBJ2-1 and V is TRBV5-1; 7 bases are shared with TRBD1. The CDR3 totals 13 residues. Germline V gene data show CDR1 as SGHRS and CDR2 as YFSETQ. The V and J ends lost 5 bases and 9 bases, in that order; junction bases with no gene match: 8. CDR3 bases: TGCGCCAGCAGGGTTCACAGGGGCGCTGAGCAGTTCTTC. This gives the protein CASRVHRGAEQFF.

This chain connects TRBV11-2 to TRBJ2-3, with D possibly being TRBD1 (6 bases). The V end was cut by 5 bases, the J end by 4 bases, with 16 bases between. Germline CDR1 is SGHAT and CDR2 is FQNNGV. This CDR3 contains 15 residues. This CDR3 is CASSDQGYLADTQYF. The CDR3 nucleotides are TGTGCCAGCAGCGATCAGGGGTATCTCGCAGATACGCAGTATTTT.

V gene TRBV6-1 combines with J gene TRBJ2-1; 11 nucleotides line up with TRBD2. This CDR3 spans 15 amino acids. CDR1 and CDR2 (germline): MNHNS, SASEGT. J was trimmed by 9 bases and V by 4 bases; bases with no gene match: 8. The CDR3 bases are TGTGCCAGCAGTGTTTCGACTAGCGGGATGGTTGAGCAGTTCTTC. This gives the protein CASSVSTSGMVEQFF.

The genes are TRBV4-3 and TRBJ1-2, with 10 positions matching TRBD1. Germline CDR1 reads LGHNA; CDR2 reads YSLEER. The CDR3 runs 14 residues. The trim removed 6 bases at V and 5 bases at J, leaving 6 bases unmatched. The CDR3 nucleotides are TGCGCCAGCAGTACGACAGGGGGCTTTTATGGCTACACCTTC. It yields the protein CASSTTGGFYGYTF.

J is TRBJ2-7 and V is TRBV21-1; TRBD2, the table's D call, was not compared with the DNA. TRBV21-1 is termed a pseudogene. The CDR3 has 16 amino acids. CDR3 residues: CASSNRIAEESYEQYF. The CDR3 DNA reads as TGTGCCAGCAGCAACCGGATAGCGGAAGAGTCCTACGAGCAGTACTTC.

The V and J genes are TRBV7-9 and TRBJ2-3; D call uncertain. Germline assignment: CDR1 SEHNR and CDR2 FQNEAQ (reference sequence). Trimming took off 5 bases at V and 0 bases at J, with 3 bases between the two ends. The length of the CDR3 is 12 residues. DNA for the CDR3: TGTGCCAGCAGCCAAAGCACAGATACGCAGTATTTT. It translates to CASSQSTDTQYF.

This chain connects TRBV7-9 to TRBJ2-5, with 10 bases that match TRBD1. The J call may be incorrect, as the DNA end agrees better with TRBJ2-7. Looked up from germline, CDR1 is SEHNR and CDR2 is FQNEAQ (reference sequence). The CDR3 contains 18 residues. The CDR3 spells CASGAVTGGDLGNYEQYF. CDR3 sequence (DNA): TGTGCCAGCGGGGCTGTGACAGGGGGCGATCTTGGGAACTACGAGCAGTACTTC.

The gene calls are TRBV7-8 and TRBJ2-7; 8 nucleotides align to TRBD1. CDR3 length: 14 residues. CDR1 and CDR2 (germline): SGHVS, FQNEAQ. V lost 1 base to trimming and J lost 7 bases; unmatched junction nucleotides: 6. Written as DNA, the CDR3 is TGTGCCAGCAGCTTAGACGGCAGGGGGCGAGAGCAGTACTTC. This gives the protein CASSLDGRGREQYF. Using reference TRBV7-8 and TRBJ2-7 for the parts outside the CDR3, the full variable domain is GAGVSQSPRYKVAKRGQDVALRCDPISGHVSLFWYQQALGQGPEFLTYFQNEAQLDKSGLPSDRFFAERPEGSVSTLKIQRTQQEDSAVYLCASSLDGRGREQYFGPGTRLTVT.

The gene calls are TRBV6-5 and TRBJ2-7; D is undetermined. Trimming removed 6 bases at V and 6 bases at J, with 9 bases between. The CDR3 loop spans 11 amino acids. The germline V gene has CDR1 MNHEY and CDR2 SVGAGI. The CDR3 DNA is TGTGCCAGCAGACTACAAGGCGAGCAGTACTTC. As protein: CASRLQGEQYF.

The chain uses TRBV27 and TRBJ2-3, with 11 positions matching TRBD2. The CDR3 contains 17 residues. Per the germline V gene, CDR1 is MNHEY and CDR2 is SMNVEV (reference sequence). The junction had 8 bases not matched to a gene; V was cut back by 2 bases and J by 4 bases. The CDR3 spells CASSLKPLAGVADTQYF. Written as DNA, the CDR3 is TGTGCCAGCAGTTTAAAGCCACTAGCGGGAGTTGCAGATACGCAGTATTTT.

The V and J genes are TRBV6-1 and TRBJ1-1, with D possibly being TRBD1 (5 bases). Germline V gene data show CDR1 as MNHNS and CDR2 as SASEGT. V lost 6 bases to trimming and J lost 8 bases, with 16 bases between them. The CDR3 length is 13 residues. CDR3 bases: TGTGCCAGCAGCCGGGGCGGAGGGTCAGAAGCTTTCTTT. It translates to CASSRGGGSEAFF.

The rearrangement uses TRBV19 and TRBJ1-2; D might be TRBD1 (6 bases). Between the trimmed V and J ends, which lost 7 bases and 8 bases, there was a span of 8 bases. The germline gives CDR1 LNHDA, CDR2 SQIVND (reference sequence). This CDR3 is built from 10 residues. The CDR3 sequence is CASKDRGYTF. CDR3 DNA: TGTGCCAGTAAGGACAGAGGCTACACCTTC.

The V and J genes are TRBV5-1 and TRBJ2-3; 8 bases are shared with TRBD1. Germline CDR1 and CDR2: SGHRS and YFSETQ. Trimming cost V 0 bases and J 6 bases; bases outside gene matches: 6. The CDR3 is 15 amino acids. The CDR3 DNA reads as TGCGCCAGCAGCTTGGAGCAGGGGGCAAGGGATACGCAGTATTTT. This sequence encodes CASSLEQGARDTQYF.

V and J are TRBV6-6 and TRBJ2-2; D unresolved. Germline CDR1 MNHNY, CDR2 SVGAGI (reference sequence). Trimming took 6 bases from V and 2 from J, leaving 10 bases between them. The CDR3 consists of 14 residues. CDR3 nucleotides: TGTGCCAGCAGCCCCCCCCCAAACACCGGGGAGCTGTTTTTT. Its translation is CASSPPPNTGELFF.

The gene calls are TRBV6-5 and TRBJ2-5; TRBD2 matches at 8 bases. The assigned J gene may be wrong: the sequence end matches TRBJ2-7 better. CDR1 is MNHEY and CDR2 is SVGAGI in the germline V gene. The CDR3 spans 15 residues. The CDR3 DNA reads TGTGCCAGCAGTTACGGCGCGGGAGGCTCCTACGAGCAGTACTTC. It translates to CASSYGAGGSYEQYF.

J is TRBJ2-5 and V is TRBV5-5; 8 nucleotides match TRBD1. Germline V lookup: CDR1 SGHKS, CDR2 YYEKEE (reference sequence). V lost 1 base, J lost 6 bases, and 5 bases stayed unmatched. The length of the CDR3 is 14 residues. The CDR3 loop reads CASSLWGRGQTQYF. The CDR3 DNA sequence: TGTGCCAGCAGCTTGTGGGGCAGGGGGCAGACCCAGTACTTC. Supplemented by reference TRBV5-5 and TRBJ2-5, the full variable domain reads DAGVTQSPTHLIKTRGQQVTLRCSPISGHKSVSWYQQVLGQGPQFIFQYYEKEERGRGNFPDRFSARQFPNYSSELNVNALLLGDSALYLCASSLWGRGQTQYFGPGTRLLVL.

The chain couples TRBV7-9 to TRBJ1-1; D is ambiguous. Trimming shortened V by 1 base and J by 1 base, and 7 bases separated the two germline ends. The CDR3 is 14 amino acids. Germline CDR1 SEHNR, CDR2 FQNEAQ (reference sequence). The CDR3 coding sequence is TGTGCCAGCAGCTTAGGAGGTGGGAACACTGAAGCTTTCTTT. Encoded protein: CASSLGGGNTEAFF. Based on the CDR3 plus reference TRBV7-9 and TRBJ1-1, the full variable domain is DTGVSQNPRHKITKRGQNVTFRCDPISEHNRLYWYRQTLGQGPEFLTYFQNEAQLEKSRLLSDRFSAERPKGSFSTLEIQRTEQGDSAMYLCASSLGGGNTEAFFGQGTRLTVV.